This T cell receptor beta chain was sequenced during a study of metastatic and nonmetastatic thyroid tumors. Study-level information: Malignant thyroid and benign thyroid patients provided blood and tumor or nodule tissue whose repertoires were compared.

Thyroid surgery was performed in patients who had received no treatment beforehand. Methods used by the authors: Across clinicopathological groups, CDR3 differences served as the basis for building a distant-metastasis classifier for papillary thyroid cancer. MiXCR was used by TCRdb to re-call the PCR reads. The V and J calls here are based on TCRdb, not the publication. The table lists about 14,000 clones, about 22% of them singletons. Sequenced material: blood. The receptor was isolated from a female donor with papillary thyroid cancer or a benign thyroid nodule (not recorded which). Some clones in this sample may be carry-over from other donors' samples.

The CDR3 nucleotides are TGCAGTGCTAGACTGGGACCCGATCTCGGCTACACCTTC. This sequence encodes CSARLGPDLGYTF. The rearrangement links TRBV20-1 to TRBJ1-2; D might be TRBD1 (5 bases). Germline V lookup: CDR1 DFQATT, CDR2 SNEGSKA (reference sequence). V gave up 2 bases and J gave up 8 bases, with 15 bases separating them. This CDR3 contains 13 residues.